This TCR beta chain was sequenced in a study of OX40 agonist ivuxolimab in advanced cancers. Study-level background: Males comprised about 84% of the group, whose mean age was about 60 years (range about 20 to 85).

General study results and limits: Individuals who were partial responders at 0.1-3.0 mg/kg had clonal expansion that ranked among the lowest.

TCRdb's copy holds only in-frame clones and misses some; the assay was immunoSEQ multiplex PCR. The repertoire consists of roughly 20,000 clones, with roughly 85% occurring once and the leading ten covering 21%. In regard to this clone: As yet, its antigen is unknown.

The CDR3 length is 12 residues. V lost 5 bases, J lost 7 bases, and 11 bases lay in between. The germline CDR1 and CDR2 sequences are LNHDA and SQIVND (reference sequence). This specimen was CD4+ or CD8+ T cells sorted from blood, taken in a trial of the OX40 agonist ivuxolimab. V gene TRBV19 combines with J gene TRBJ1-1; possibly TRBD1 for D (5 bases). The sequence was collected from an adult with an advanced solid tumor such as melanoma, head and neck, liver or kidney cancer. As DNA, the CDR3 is TGTGCCAGTAGTTTCGACAGCCGTGAAGCTTTCTTT. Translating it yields CASSFDSREAFF.